Shown below are 15 T cell receptor beta chains from a single sample sequenced in a study of T cells after posttransplantation cyclophosphamide. Sequencing used immunoSEQ multiplex PCR; TCRdb keeps in-frame clones, though not all of them. The sample gives about 31,000 clones, around 90% of which show up once; about 0.25% is in the top ten. The naive gate required viable CD3+CD4+ or CD3+CD8+ cells with CCR7+CD45RA+CD45RO-CD95-CD27+CD28+ phenotype. The source material was naive CD4+ T cells sorted from PBMCs. The origin of the receptors is a woman aged 55-70 years in good health, CMV-negative, and a related stem cell transplant donor.

The V and J genes are TRBV28 and TRBJ2-7; perhaps TRBD2 as D (6 bases). The CDR3 sequence is 12 residues long. Trimming took 4 bases from V and 6 from J, leaving 10 bases between them. Germline loops: CDR1 MDHEN, CDR2 SYDVKM. The CDR3 spells CASSSNGGEQYF. For the CDR3, the DNA is TGTGCCAGCAGTTCAAACGGGGGCGAGCAGTACTTC.

The rearrangement uses TRBV6-5 and TRBJ2-5; D is uncertain. Between the trimmed V and J ends, which lost 2 bases and 5 bases, there was a span of 9 bases. The CDR3 loop spans 13 amino acids. Germline values: CDR1 MNHEY, CDR2 SVGAGI. CDR3 bases: TGTGCCAGCAGTTACCCTTCTCGGGAGACCCAGTACTTC. Protein: CASSYPSRETQYF.

In DNA, the CDR3 is TGTGCCAGCAGCCGATCGGGGGGCCTCTACGAGCAGTACTTC. Protein sequence: CASSRSGGLYEQYF. This chain connects TRBV7-9 to TRBJ2-7; D may be TRBD2 (7 bases). The ends were cut back, 5 bases at V and 3 bases at J, with 14 bases in the middle. The germline CDR1 and CDR2 sequences are SEHNR and FQNEAQ (reference sequence). The CDR3 sequence is 14 residues long.

The chain couples TRBV18 to TRBJ1-1; TRBD1 matches at 8 bases. J was trimmed by 7 bases and V by 3 bases; bases with no gene match: 22. The CDR3 length is 19 residues. Looked up from germline, CDR1 is KGHSH and CDR2 is LQKENI. The CDR3 region has the DNA TGTGCCAGCTCACCGGGGGCCCCAACACGAGGGGCAGGGGGCGGTGAAGCTTTCTTT. Its protein is CASSPGAPTRGAGGGEAFF.

This clone occurred once. CDR3 DNA sequence: TGTGCCAGCAGCCCTCAACGACTAGCGGGGGGTGGAGAGACCCAGTACTTC. This translates into CASSPQRLAGGGETQYF. V usage is TRBV7-2 and J usage is TRBJ2-5, with TRBD2 matching over 13 bases. The trim removed 5 bases at V and 4 bases at J, leaving 10 bases unmatched. The V gene's germline CDR1 is SGHTA and CDR2 FQGNSA. The CDR3 is 17 amino acids.

This clone was picked up one time. The rearrangement uses TRBV30 and TRBJ1-6; D is possibly TRBD1 (5 bases). The CDR3 sequence is 14 residues long. Trimming removed 7 bases at V and 7 bases at J, with 17 bases between. CDR1 and CDR2 (germline): GTSNPN, SVGIG (reference sequence). The CDR3 sequence is CALTRVTSNSPLHF. The CDR3 DNA follows: TGTGCCTTAACCAGGGTGACGAGCAATTCACCCCTCCACTTT.

The chain recombines TRBV6-6 with TRBJ2-7; 9 bases align to TRBD1. V was clipped by 0 bases and J by 5 bases; unmatched bases: 5. CDR1 is MNHNY and CDR2 is SVGAGI in the germline V gene (reference sequence). The CDR3 has 15 amino acids. CDR3 protein: CASSYSTGGLHEQYF. CDR3 nucleotides: TGTGCCAGCAGTTACTCGACAGGGGGTCTCCACGAGCAGTACTTC.

V is TRBV29-1 and J is TRBJ1-1; 7 nucleotides line up with TRBD1. The CDR3 has 11 residues. Germline-derived CDR1 and CDR2 are SQVTM and ANQGSEA. The CDR3 region has the DNA TGCAGTGGACAGGAGGGGACTGAAGCTTTCTTT. It codes for CSGQEGTEAFF.

The rearrangement links TRBV18 to TRBJ1-4; unclear D gene. The CDR3 is 14 amino acids. Germline V gives CDR1 KGHSH, CDR2 LQKENI. The germline V and J ends were trimmed by 0 bases and 6 bases, with 8 bases remaining between them. This CDR3 is CASSPPSQDEKLFF. CDR3 DNA: TGTGCCAGCTCACCACCGTCGCAGGATGAAAAACTGTTTTTT.

The V gene is TRBV29-1, the J gene TRBJ1-1; 12 bases are a match to TRBD1. The CDR3 is 15 residues long. V shed 4 bases and J 3 bases; nucleotides not matched to a gene: 6. The germline V gene encodes CDR1 SQVTM and CDR2 ANQGSEA. As DNA, the CDR3 is TGCAGCGTTGTCGGGACAGGGGGCTCATACACTGAAGCTTTCTTT. Translated: CSVVGTGGSYTEAFF.

The chain uses TRBV5-1 and TRBJ2-4; 10 bases match TRBD2. This CDR3 spans 17 amino acids. Germline V gives CDR1 SGHRS, CDR2 YFSETQ. Germline trimming cut 4 bases from V and 2 bases from J; bases unmatched to any gene: 9. This CDR3 reads CASSRDSGGQSKNIQYF. The CDR3 region has the DNA TGCGCCAGCAGCCGCGATAGCGGGGGGCAGTCCAAAAACATTCAGTACTTC.

The rearrangement uses TRBV25-1 and TRBJ2-7; TRBD2 matches at 7 bases. The CDR3 length is 14 residues. CDR1 and CDR2 (germline): MGHDK, SYGVNS. Germline trimming cut 3 bases from V and 7 bases from J; bases unmatched to any gene: 9. CDR3 protein: CASSDGAGVREQYF. In nucleotides, the CDR3 is TGTGCCAGCAGTGATGGGGCGGGAGTCCGGGAGCAGTACTTC.

The V gene is TRBV7-6, the J gene TRBJ2-1; TRBD2 agrees at 7 bases. CDR1 SGHVS and CDR2 FNYEAQ come from the germline V gene. The V and J ends lost 6 bases and 9 bases, in that order; junction bases with no gene match: 17. CDR3 length equals 16 residues. In DNA form, the CDR3 reads TGTGCCAGCAGGGAGAGTGGCGGGAGCGTTCAAGGTGAGCAGTTCTTC. It specifies CASRESGGSVQGEQFF. The whole variable domain, filled in from reference TRBV7-6 and TRBJ2-1, reads GAGVSQSPRYKVTKRGQDVALRCDPISGHVSLYWYRQALGQGPEFLTYFNYEAQQDKSGLPNDRFSAERPEGSISTLTIQRTEQRDSAMYRCASRESGGSVQGEQFFGPGTRLTVL.

The chain has TRBV29-1 and TRBJ2-1; 8 positions match TRBD2. V shed 4 bases and J 10 bases; nucleotides not matched to a gene: 9. CDR1 is SQVTM and CDR2 is ANQGSEA in the germline V gene. The CDR3 sequence is 13 residues long. The CDR3 region has the DNA TGCAGCGTTGCGGGGGGGCAAGAGGCCGAGCAGTTCTTC. Protein: CSVAGGQEAEQFF.

The chain combines TRBV9 with TRBJ2-5; maybe TRBD2 (6 bases). Deletions cut 4 bases from V and 2 bases from J, with 15 bases between. Germline lookup yields CDR1 SGDLS and CDR2 YYNGEE. The CDR3 extends over 15 amino acids. DNA for the CDR3: TGTGCCAGCAGCCGACCCGGGACTTCGCAAGAGACCCAGTACTTC. Protein sequence: CASSRPGTSQETQYF.